What follows describes a single T cell receptor beta chain. No antigen is known for it. This sample stems from a study of cytotoxic CD8 clonotypes in ibrutinib-treated CLL. General study results and limits: Clonality went higher at ibrutinib response and then dropped back toward baseline at progression.

Targeted sequencing depth ranged from 1 in 200,000 to 1 in 1 million T cells. The assay was immunoSEQ multiplex PCR, and TCRdb's table has in-frame clones only and misses some. This sample carries approximately 340,000 clones, roughly 70% of them seen once, and the ten largest clones take roughly 6.8%. CDR3 length: 15 residues. Germline assignment: CDR1 SGHRS and CDR2 YFSETQ. V was shortened by 2 bases and J by 3 bases, with 14 bases between the two germline ends. This receptor was identified in a human donor with chronic lymphocytic leukemia. The chain combines TRBV5-1 with TRBJ1-1; D is possibly TRBD1 (5 bases). The material sequenced was PBMCs, taken after 36 months of ibrutinib treatment. This chain's CDR3 is CASSFLGGSDTEAFF. CDR3 DNA: TGCGCCAGCAGCTTCCTCGGGGGGTCGGACACTGAAGCTTTCTTT.